This TCR beta chain was found in a study of T cells after yellow fever vaccination. The study, taken as a whole, reports: Primary-vaccination clones mostly resurfaced post-booster (nearly 97% CD4, about 87% CD8). Abundant clonotypes from the bulk population could have been carried over as contaminants into FACS-sorted repertoires.

Production of TCR cDNA was by 5'RACE template switching, which also added a universal primer site and UMIs. TCRdb redid the calling of the 5' RACE reads with MiXCR, one entry per CDR3 protein. The data contain over 130,000 distinct CDR3 sequences, 7.7% of them singletons. At least ten counts were recorded for this clonotype. Its antigen is not known. With 5 bases removed from V and 4 bases from J, the gap between germline ends came to 17 bases. The germline gives CDR1 LNHDA, CDR2 SQIVND (reference sequence). The CDR3 spans 15 residues. The rearrangement joins TRBV19 to TRBJ2-5; D is perhaps TRBD2 (6 bases). The sample was CD4+ T cells sorted from PBMCs, taken 5 days after the yellow fever booster vaccination. The receptor's source is a young man who received the YFV17D yellow fever vaccine. As DNA, the CDR3 is TGTGCCAGTAGTGGGACGGAGGGAACCAGAGAGACCCAGTACTTC. As protein: CASSGTEGTRETQYF.